These T cell receptor beta chains were read from a single sample in a study of control samples from healthy donors and cancer patients. The table came from immunoSEQ multiplex PCR; TCRdb's copy has only in-frame clones and leaves some out. The table has over 150,000 clones, roughly nine tenths seen once. Sequenced material: blood. The receptors were gathered from a man aged 30 to 45 in good health. Both conserved end residues are trimmed from each CDR3.

j_call: TRBJ2-1; v_call: TRBV5-1; cdr3_aa: ASRQGTSGSYNEQF
j_call: TRBJ2-5; v_call: TRBV27; cdr3_aa: ASSLRLRQETQY
j_call: TRBJ1-6; v_call: TRBV5-1; cdr3_aa: ASSAQGGANSPLH
j_call: TRBJ2-2; v_call: TRBV9; cdr3_aa: ASSPRAAGVNTGELF
j_call: TRBJ1-2; v_call: TRBV5-5; cdr3_aa: ASNDRGNYGYT
j_call: TRBJ1-2; v_call: TRBV18; cdr3_aa: ASSPRPGQPYGYT
j_call: TRBJ2-1; v_call: TRBV11-1; cdr3_aa: ASRPQARDEQF
j_call: TRBJ1-1; v_call: TRBV9; cdr3_aa: ASSVSDGGAF
j_call: TRBJ1-4; v_call: TRBV20-1; cdr3_aa: SANKGEKLF
j_call: TRBJ2-2; v_call: TRBV28; cdr3_aa: ASSGLAGPNTGELF
j_call: TRBJ1-4; v_call: TRBV27; cdr3_aa: ASSLSGQGRANEKLF
j_call: TRBJ2-7; v_call: TRBV2; cdr3_aa: ASIPSSSYEQY
j_call: TRBJ1-3; v_call: TRBV5-6; cdr3_aa: ASSLGSQGNTIY
j_call: TRBJ2-7; v_call: TRBV27; cdr3_aa: ASSGRQGAYEQY
j_call: TRBJ2-2; v_call: TRBV9; cdr3_aa: ASSVAGADTGELF
j_call: TRBJ1-5; v_call: TRBV12-5; cdr3_aa: ASRQDTRGMDQPQH
j_call: TRBJ1-5; v_call: TRBV28; cdr3_aa: ASSFRGQPQH
j_call: TRBJ2-5; v_call: TRBV5-1; cdr3_aa: ASSLVASSQETQY
j_call: TRBJ1-5; v_call: TRBV6-5; cdr3_aa: ASSTGRNSNQPQH
j_call: TRBJ1-1; v_call: TRBV19; cdr3_aa: ASSIGQWNTEAF
j_call: TRBJ1-1; v_call: TRBV6-5; cdr3_aa: ASLKGSKDTEAF
j_call: TRBJ1-6; v_call: TRBV19; cdr3_aa: ASSTIGRDNSPLH
j_call: TRBJ2-1; v_call: TRBV11-2; cdr3_aa: ASSLEGGIAGTEQF
j_call: TRBJ2-2; v_call: TRBV5-1; cdr3_aa: ASSLGATELF
j_call: TRBJ1-4; v_call: TRBV10-1; cdr3_aa: ASSPNREKLF
j_call: TRBJ2-3; v_call: TRBV2; cdr3_aa: ASSEVTQY
j_call: TRBJ2-7; v_call: TRBV7-9; cdr3_aa: ASSDTRSPHEQY
j_call: TRBJ1-2; v_call: TRBV28; cdr3_aa: ASSLHGNYGYT
j_call: TRBJ1-1; v_call: TRBV30; cdr3_aa: AWSVGDTEAF
j_call: TRBJ2-2; v_call: TRBV9; cdr3_aa: ASSPLEGELF
j_call: TRBJ2-3; v_call: TRBV18; cdr3_aa: ASSPRRRGGSTDTQY
j_call: TRBJ2-2; v_call: TRBV4-2; cdr3_aa: ASSQGRDTGELF
j_call: TRBJ1-1; v_call: TRBV2; cdr3_aa: ASSTRGGSNTEAF
j_call: TRBJ1-4; v_call: TRBV18; cdr3_aa: ASSITGGTTNEKLF
j_call: TRBJ1-2; v_call: TRBV4-2; cdr3_aa: ASSPSPGTDTSTGYGYT
j_call: TRBJ2-7; v_call: TRBV7-9; cdr3_aa: ASSPKGPYEQY
j_call: TRBJ2-5; v_call: TRBV1; cdr3_aa: TSSPQDPKGETQY
j_call: TRBJ1-1; v_call: TRBV19; cdr3_aa: ASSRPDRSAEAF
j_call: TRBJ2-1; v_call: TRBV19; cdr3_aa: ASTIGQGAGNEQF
j_call: TRBJ2-7; v_call: TRBV2; cdr3_aa: ASSLGELEQY
j_call: TRBJ2-7; v_call: TRBV4-1; cdr3_aa: ASSPGRGYEQY
j_call: TRBJ1-1; v_call: TRBV5-1; cdr3_aa: ASSLGSGVYNTEAF
j_call: TRBJ1-2; v_call: TRBV9; cdr3_aa: ASSPHPGRQGGGYT
j_call: TRBJ2-6; v_call: TRBV27; cdr3_aa: ASSRISGANVLT
j_call: TRBJ2-5; v_call: TRBV3-1/TRBV3-2; cdr3_aa: ASSQAEETQY
j_call: TRBJ2-3; v_call: TRBV3-1/TRBV3-2; cdr3_aa: ASSQAKGDTQY
j_call: TRBJ2-1; v_call: TRBV21-1; cdr3_aa: ASSKIRPTGPSYNEQF
j_call: TRBJ2-7; v_call: TRBV27; cdr3_aa: ASSSGQVKGEQY
j_call: TRBJ2-1; v_call: TRBV14; cdr3_aa: ASSQVGSAGGEQF
j_call: TRBJ1-1; v_call: TRBV2; cdr3_aa: ASSEWVFGGTEAF
j_call: TRBJ1-1; v_call: TRBV11-2; cdr3_aa: ASSNPGFEAF
j_call: TRBJ1-5; v_call: TRBV29-1; cdr3_aa: SVKTGTNQPQH
j_call: TRBJ1-6; v_call: TRBV2; cdr3_aa: ASSVGGNSPLH
j_call: TRBJ1-1; v_call: TRBV30; cdr3_aa: AWRSIGRENTEAF
j_call: TRBJ2-7; v_call: TRBV5-6; cdr3_aa: ASSSGRLAYEQY
j_call: TRBJ2-7; v_call: TRBV28; cdr3_aa: ASSLGRVAYEQY
j_call: TRBJ1-2; v_call: TRBV5-4; cdr3_aa: ASRRGAQNYGYT
j_call: TRBJ2-2; v_call: TRBV30; cdr3_aa: AWSSGTSGGELF